The clone carrying this T cell receptor (beta chain) turned up a few times. The authors' processing: Reference gene primer amplification gave estimated nucleated cell counts. Clones were read by immunoSEQ multiplex PCR, and TCRdb kept only the in-frame ones, dropping some. D and trimming were read from the DNA, whereas the V and J calls and clone size are those reported in that table. The sample includes 100,000 to 120,000 clones, more than 75% of them seen just once. The data belong to a study of blood T cell repertoires in COVID-19. Study summary: The origin of the acute and convalescent COVID-19 samples was the United States, Italy and Spain. T cells, B-cell-depleted T cells, or PBMCs provided the cDNA or gDNA that served as material.

Germline CDR1 LGHDT, CDR2 YNNKEL (reference sequence). The V end was cut by 0 bases, the J end by 5 bases, with 10 bases between. The CDR3 is 14 amino acids. The V and J genes are TRBV3-1 (or the pseudogene TRBV3-2) and TRBJ1-2, with D perhaps matching TRBD1 (6 bases). Material for sequencing was peripheral blood. The source of this sequence is a woman between 40 and 50 years old with acute or convalescent COVID-19. The CDR3 DNA follows: TGTGCCAGCAGCCAAGACAGGGGCCCTTATGGCTACACCTTC. Its translation: CASSQDRGPYGYTF.